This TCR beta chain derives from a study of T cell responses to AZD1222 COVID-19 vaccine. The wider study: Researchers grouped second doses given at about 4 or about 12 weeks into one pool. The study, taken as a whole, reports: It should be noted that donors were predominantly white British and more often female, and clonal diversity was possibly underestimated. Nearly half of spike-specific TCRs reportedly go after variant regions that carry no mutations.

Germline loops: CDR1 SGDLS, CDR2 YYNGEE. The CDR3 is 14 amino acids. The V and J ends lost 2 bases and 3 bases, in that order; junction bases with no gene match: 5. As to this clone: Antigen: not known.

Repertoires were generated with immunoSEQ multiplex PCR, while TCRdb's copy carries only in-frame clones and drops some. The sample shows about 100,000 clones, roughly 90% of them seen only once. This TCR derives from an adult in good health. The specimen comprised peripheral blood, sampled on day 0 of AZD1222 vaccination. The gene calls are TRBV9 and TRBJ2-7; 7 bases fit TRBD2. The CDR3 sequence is CASSVGGSDYEQYF. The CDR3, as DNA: TGTGCCAGCAGCGTGGGCGGGAGTGACTACGAGCAGTACTTC.